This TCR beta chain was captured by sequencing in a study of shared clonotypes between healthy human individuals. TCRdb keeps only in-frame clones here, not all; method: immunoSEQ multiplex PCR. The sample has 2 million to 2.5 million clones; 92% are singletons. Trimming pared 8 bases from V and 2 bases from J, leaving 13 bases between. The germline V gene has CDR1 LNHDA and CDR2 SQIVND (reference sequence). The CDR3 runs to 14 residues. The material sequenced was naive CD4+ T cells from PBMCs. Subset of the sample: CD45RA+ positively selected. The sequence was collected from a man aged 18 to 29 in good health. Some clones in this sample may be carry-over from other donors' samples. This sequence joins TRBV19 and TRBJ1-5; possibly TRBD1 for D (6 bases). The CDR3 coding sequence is TGTGCCAGTTTGACAGAGGGGGGCAATCAGCCCCAGCATTTT. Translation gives CASLTEGGNQPQHF.